One sample yielded the 30 T cell receptor beta chains listed below, sequenced in a study of cytomegalovirus exposure and HLA in healthy donors. The PCR had 60 Vbeta and 13 Jbeta primers. Here immunoSEQ multiplex PCR was the method, and the copy in TCRdb shows in-frame clones only, minus some. The repertoire includes 30,000 to 35,000 clones, 84% of them detected once, and less than 4% sits in the top ten. Sequences were obtained from PBMCs. The origin of the receptors is a woman aged 18-35 years in good health and CMV-seronegative.

The J gene is TRBJ2-5, the V gene TRBV7-6; 9 nucleotides agree with TRBD1. With V trimmed by 3 bases and J by 5 bases, 7 bases remained unmatched. Germline CDR1 SGHVS, CDR2 FNYEAQ. The CDR3 spans 15 residues. DNA for the CDR3: TGTGCCAGCAGCTTCCGGGACAGGGTGGGGGAGACCCAGTACTTC. Its translation is CASSFRDRVGETQYF.

The CDR3 DNA follows: TGTGCTAGTGGTTTGGTCCTAGCGGGAGCCAAAAAGGGGCAGTTCTTC. Translation: CASGLVLAGAKKGQFF. This chain connects TRBV12-5 to TRBJ2-1; 10 bases fit TRBD2. Germline trimming cut 0 bases from V and 12 bases from J; bases unmatched to any gene: 11. Germline assignment: CDR1 LGHNT and CDR2 FRNRAP. The CDR3 runs to 16 residues.

The sample holds one count of this clone. V gene TRBV10-1 combines with J gene TRBJ2-1; TRBD2 agrees at 16 bases. The CDR3 runs to 20 residues. V lost 2 bases and J lost 0; bases outside the gene matches: 7. Germline V gene sequence: CDR1 WNHNN, CDR2 SYGVQD (reference sequence). The DNA of the CDR3 is TGCGCCAGCAGTGAGGGGACTAGCGGGAGGGCTTCTAACTCCTACAATGAGCAGTTCTTC. Protein: CASSEGTSGRASNSYNEQFF.

The chain uses TRBV7-8 and TRBJ2-5; D uncertain. The CDR3 has 14 residues. Trimming removed 2 bases from V and 1 base from J, with 8 bases in between. Looked up from germline, CDR1 is SGHVS and CDR2 is FQNEAQ. CDR3 nucleotide sequence: TGTGCCAGCAGCTTACAGTCTTCCCAAGAGACCCAGTACTTC. This sequence encodes CASSLQSSQETQYF.

The chain uses TRBV2 and TRBJ1-1; D is uncertain. The V end lost 8 bases, the J end lost 0 bases, and 10 bases lay between the germline ends. The CDR3 spans 13 residues. The germline gives CDR1 SNHLY, CDR2 FYNNEI. The CDR3 bases are TGTGCCAGCCAACGGGAGATGAACACTGAAGCTTTCTTT. It encodes CASQREMNTEAFF.

This clone was seen only once. The V call is TRBV27, the J call TRBJ2-7; D remains ambiguous. The V and J ends lost 6 bases and 7 bases respectively, with 19 bases between them. There are 14 residues in the CDR3. Germline loops: CDR1 MNHEY, CDR2 SMNVEV (reference sequence). CDR3 in DNA: TGTGCCAGCAGCCTCACGCCGATCCCTATAGAGCAGTACTTC. It translates to CASSLTPIPIEQYF.

The chain combines TRBV6-4 with TRBJ1-6, with D perhaps matching TRBD1 (6 bases). Germline V gene sequence: CDR1 MRHNA, CDR2 SNTAGT. Trimming left V 0 bases short and J 6 bases short, with 9 bases between. The CDR3 spans 15 residues. CDR3 residues: CASSDSAGANSPLHF. The CDR3, as DNA: TGTGCCAGCAGTGACTCGGCAGGGGCTAATTCACCCCTCCACTTT.

The V call is TRBV6-5, the J call TRBJ2-7; TRBD1 aligns across 10 bases. CDR3 size: 15 residues. Per the germline V gene, CDR1 is MNHEY and CDR2 is SVGAGI. Losses at the gene ends were 2 bases for V and 2 bases for J; bases not matched to a gene: 3. The CDR3 bases are TGTGCCAGCAGTTACGGGACAGGGGCTCCCTACGAGCAGTACTTC. Translation gives CASSYGTGAPYEQYF.

The rearrangement joins TRBV5-4 to TRBJ1-2; D unclear. Per the germline V gene, CDR1 is SGHNT and CDR2 is YYREEE (reference sequence). This CDR3 spans 14 amino acids. V shed 0 bases and J shed 5 bases, with 11 bases lying between them. The DNA of the CDR3 is TGTGCCAGCAGCTTGGGGAGGCAGTTATATGGCTACACCTTC. It encodes CASSLGRQLYGYTF.

This clone was picked up one time. V usage is TRBV7-9 and J usage is TRBJ2-5; 9 bases line up with TRBD2. The J call could be wrong; TRBJ2-7 is a better fit for the DNA end. The CDR3 has 15 amino acids. Germline V gives CDR1 SEHNR, CDR2 FQNEAQ (reference sequence). Here the CDR3 DNA reads TGTGCCAGCAGCTTAGGAGTAGCGGGAGTGGGCGAGCAGTACTTC. Protein sequence: CASSLGVAGVGEQYF.

The V call is TRBV6-5, the J call TRBJ2-7, with 11 bases lining up with TRBD1. With 6 bases clipped from V and 5 bases from J, the junction kept 3 bases outside the gene matches. The CDR3 covers 13 residues. Germline V CDR1 and CDR2: MNHEY, SVGAGI. The chain's CDR3 is CASSWTGGHEQYF. CDR3 DNA: TGTGCCAGCAGCTGGACAGGGGGCCACGAGCAGTACTTC.

This clone was recorded a few times. CDR3 loop: CASLDRLNEKLFF. CDR3 bases: TGTGCCAGCTTGGACAGACTTAATGAAAAACTGTTTTTT. The V and J genes are TRBV6-6 and TRBJ1-4, with D perhaps matching TRBD1 (6 bases). The ends were cut back, 8 bases at V and 4 bases at J, with 11 bases in the middle. The V gene's germline CDR1 is MNHNY and CDR2 SVGAGI (reference sequence). The CDR3 contains 13 residues.

The rearrangement links TRBV27 to TRBJ2-7; 10 bases match TRBD2. CDR3 length: 14 amino acids. Germline values: CDR1 MNHEY, CDR2 SMNVEV (reference sequence). Trimming removed 5 bases from V and 3 bases from J; junction bases left unmatched: 4. The CDR3 nucleotides read TGTGCCAGCAGTAGGACTAGCGGCAACTACGAGCAGTACTTC. This sequence encodes CASSRTSGNYEQYF.

The table lists this clone with a few counts. The chain joins TRBV4-3 to TRBJ1-2; D might be TRBD1 (6 bases). CDR1 and CDR2 (germline): LGHNA, YSLEER. V was pared by 0 bases and J by 5 bases, with 13 bases between. This CDR3 has 15 residues. The CDR3 protein is CASSQDDTGYYGYTF. The DNA of the CDR3 is TGCGCCAGCAGCCAAGATGATACAGGGTATTATGGCTACACCTTC.

The V gene is TRBV9, the J gene TRBJ2-3; tentatively, D is TRBD1 (6 bases). The CDR3 is 18 residues long. V lost 4 bases, J lost 1 base, and 22 bases lay in between. The germline V gene has CDR1 SGDLS and CDR2 YYNGEE. The CDR3 region is CASSSVAPTGKGTDTQYF. The CDR3 DNA follows: TGTGCCAGCAGCAGCGTAGCTCCCACAGGGAAGGGCACAGATACGCAGTATTTT.

This clone occurred a few times. The V gene is TRBV30, the J gene TRBJ1-1; no firm D call. The CDR3 consists of 14 residues. Per the germline V gene, CDR1 is GTSNPN and CDR2 is SVGIG (reference sequence). Trimming removed 3 bases at V and 0 bases at J, with 11 bases between. The CDR3 DNA is TGTGCCTGGAGGAGGGATATTATGAACACTGAAGCTTTCTTT. Amino acid sequence: CAWRRDIMNTEAFF.

The chain links TRBV29-1 to TRBJ1-1; TRBD1 is a possible D gene (5 bases). The CDR3 contains 13 residues. The V and J ends lost 7 bases and 0 bases respectively, with 12 bases between them. Germline V lookup: CDR1 SQVTM, CDR2 ANQGSEA. The CDR3 bases are TGCAGCGCCTACAGGAGATTGAACACTGAAGCTTTCTTT. This gives the protein CSAYRRLNTEAFF.

The V gene is TRBV4-3, the J gene TRBJ1-2; D may be TRBD1 (6 bases). Trimming removed 0 bases at V and 5 bases at J, with 16 bases between. This CDR3 is built from 16 residues. CDR1 and CDR2 (germline): LGHNA, YSLEER. The CDR3 DNA reads TGCGCCAGCAGCCAAGATATCGTTGGGGGCGGATATGGCTACACCTTC. It specifies CASSQDIVGGGYGYTF.

The chain couples TRBV4-1 to TRBJ1-6, with unresolved D. Germline lookup yields CDR1 MGHRA and CDR2 YSYEKL. With 3 bases removed from V and 0 bases from J, the gap between germline ends came to 6 bases. This CDR3 is built from 15 residues. CDR3 DNA sequence: TGCGCCAGCAGCCAGACTGACTCCTATAATTCACCCCTCCACTTT. It encodes CASSQTDSYNSPLHF.

J is TRBJ2-7 and V is TRBV27; no definite D call. The germline gives CDR1 MNHEY, CDR2 SMNVEV (reference sequence). The CDR3 runs to 14 residues. V was trimmed by 2 bases and J by 2 bases, leaving 10 bases between them. CDR3 sequence reads: CASSLGLNPYEQYF. The CDR3 coding sequence is TGTGCCAGCAGTTTAGGGCTCAACCCCTACGAGCAGTACTTC.

Concerning this clone itself: One end of the junction varies from germline; a read error may be responsible. The chain combines TRBV27 with TRBJ2-7; D is ambiguous. Germline CDR1 MNHEY, CDR2 SMNVEV (reference sequence). The CDR3 is made up of 14 amino acids. The CDR3 reads CASNPLTHRYGQYF. DNA for the CDR3: TGTGCCAGCAACCCCCTGACACACCGCTACGGGCAGTACTTC.

V usage is TRBV7-8 and J usage is TRBJ1-3; D gene unclear. Germline V CDR1 and CDR2: SGHVS, FQNEAQ. The V gene lost 3 bases and the J gene lost 7 bases, with 13 bases spanning the gap. CDR3 length: 14 amino acids. The CDR3 loop is CASSFGVEENTIYF. Here the CDR3 DNA reads TGTGCCAGCAGCTTCGGGGTTGAGGAGAACACCATATATTTT.

The chain links TRBV10-3 to TRBJ1-1; 8 positions agree with TRBD1. The germline CDR1 and CDR2 sequences are ENHRY and SYGVKD. Losses at the gene ends were 10 bases for V and 1 base for J; bases not matched to a gene: 5. The CDR3 runs to 13 residues. In DNA form, the CDR3 reads TGTGCCACGGTCGACAGGGGGAACACTGAAGCTTTCTTT. Translated, it gives CATVDRGNTEAFF.

The chain employs TRBV27 and TRBJ1-6; tentative D call: TRBD1 (6 bases). This CDR3 comprises 14 residues. V was pared by 6 bases and J by 7 bases, with 13 bases between. CDR1 and CDR2 (germline): MNHEY, SMNVEV (reference sequence). CDR3 sequence: CASRWAGENSPLHF. The DNA of the CDR3 is TGTGCCAGCAGGTGGGCAGGGGAAAATTCACCCCTCCACTTT.

The V gene is TRBV7-6, the J gene TRBJ1-3; 8 positions agree with TRBD1. Germline V lookup: CDR1 SGHVS, CDR2 FNYEAQ. V shed 4 bases, J shed 0 bases, and the junction held 5 bases outside the gene matches. The CDR3 loop spans 16 amino acids. CDR3 loop: CASSSQGQDSGNTIYF. CDR3 DNA sequence: TGTGCCAGCAGCTCCCAGGGACAGGACTCTGGAAACACCATATATTTT.

The rearrangement uses TRBV6-6 and TRBJ2-2; 11 bases line up with TRBD2. J gave up 5 bases and V 6 bases, and 5 bases lay outside the gene matches. Germline loops: CDR1 MNHNY, CDR2 SVGAGI (reference sequence). The CDR3 contains 15 residues. CDR3 nucleotide sequence: TGTGCCAGCAGATTACTAGCGGGAGAGACCGGGGAGCTGTTTTTT. Translation: CASRLLAGETGELFF.

V is TRBV6-1 and J is TRBJ2-7, with 7 positions matching TRBD1. The CDR3 extends over 13 amino acids. V was clipped by 10 bases and J by 6 bases; unmatched bases: 12. Germline CDR1 reads MNHNS; CDR2 reads SASEGT. The DNA for the CDR3 is TGTGCCATTGGACAGGCCCGAGGGGGCGAGCAGTACTTC. It yields the protein CAIGQARGGEQYF.

The rearrangement links TRBV27 to TRBJ2-7; TRBD1 matches 7 bases. Germline values: CDR1 MNHEY, CDR2 SMNVEV (reference sequence). V trimming: 5 bases; J trimming: 2 bases; junction bases outside the gene matches: 9. CDR3 length equals 15 residues. Here the CDR3 reads CASSPTQGVTYEQYF. CDR3 nucleotide sequence: TGTGCCAGCAGTCCCACTCAGGGGGTAACCTACGAGCAGTACTTC.

The J gene is TRBJ2-1, the V gene TRBV7-2; 7 nucleotides line up with TRBD2. Germline CDR1 reads SGHTA; CDR2 reads FQGNSA. V was clipped by 1 base and J by 4 bases; unmatched bases: 10. The CDR3 runs 17 residues. CDR3 loop: CASSLDFQASGYNEQFF. DNA of the CDR3: TGTGCCAGCAGCTTAGATTTCCAGGCTAGCGGATACAATGAGCAGTTCTTC.

The V call is TRBV9, the J call TRBJ2-3, with 7 bases aligning to TRBD1. The length of the CDR3 is 16 residues. Per the germline V gene, CDR1 is SGDLS and CDR2 is YYNGEE. V lost 4 bases and J lost 4; bases outside the gene matches: 12. This CDR3 is CASSTGTVHVADTQYF. For the CDR3, the DNA is TGTGCCAGCAGCACTGGGACAGTCCACGTAGCAGATACGCAGTATTTT.